These 15 T cell receptor beta chains share one sample of origin, sequenced in a study of control samples from healthy donors and cancer patients. Sequencing used immunoSEQ multiplex PCR; TCRdb keeps in-frame clones, though not all of them. The table has more than 95,000 clones, more than 75% seen once; the top ten hold approximately 2.9%. Sequenced sample: blood. The receptors derive from a man aged 55 to 70 in good health.

This clone was seen a handful of times. V gene TRBV24-1 combines with J gene TRBJ2-1; the D is unclear. Trimming left V 5 bases short and J 5 bases short, with 15 bases between. CDR3 size: 15 residues. The germline V gene encodes CDR1 KGHDR and CDR2 SFDVKD. CDR3 in amino acids: CATSGISNLDNEQFF. The CDR3 region has the DNA TGTGCCACCAGTGGCATAAGCAATCTGGACAATGAGCAGTTCTTC.

The J gene is TRBJ2-1, the V gene TRBV5-1; D is possibly TRBD1 (5 bases). The CDR3 spans 16 residues. The V end lost 0 bases, the J end lost 4 bases, and 14 bases lay between the germline ends. Germline V gene sequence: CDR1 SGHRS, CDR2 YFSETQ. For the CDR3, the DNA is TGCGCCAGCAGCTTGGAAGGCAGGGTAGGGTACAATGAGCAGTTCTTC. Protein: CASSLEGRVGYNEQFF.

The rearrangement joins TRBV19 to TRBJ1-4, with a possible D match to TRBD1 (6 bases). CDR3 length equals 16 residues. The germline V gene encodes CDR1 LNHDA and CDR2 SQIVND (reference sequence). Trimming left V 3 bases short and J 0 bases short, with 11 bases between. The CDR3 DNA follows: TGTGCCAGTAGTATCTCCAGGGGCGCAACTAATGAAAAACTGTTTTTT. It codes for CASSISRGATNEKLFF.

The sample holds a few counts of this clone. V usage is TRBV5-1 and J usage is TRBJ1-4, with D perhaps TRBD1 (6 bases). This CDR3 region has 18 residues. V lost 4 bases and J 7 bases, leaving 26 bases between the germline ends. Germline V lookup: CDR1 SGHRS, CDR2 YFSETQ. The CDR3 sequence is CASSPQQGSGFTGEKLFF. The CDR3 DNA follows: TGCGCCAGCAGCCCCCAACAGGGCTCGGGATTCACGGGTGAAAAACTGTTTTTT.

The chain joins TRBV2 to TRBJ1-2; no clear D. Per germline, CDR1 SNHLY and CDR2 FYNNEI. Trimming took 6 bases from V and 10 from J, leaving 15 bases between them. The CDR3 is 12 residues long. In DNA form, the CDR3 reads TGTGCCAGCAGAGCTTGGTCGAAGACCTACACCTTC. It specifies CASRAWSKTYTF.

This sequence joins TRBV30 and TRBJ2-6; D unresolved. CDR1 is GTSNPN, CDR2 SVGIG, per germline (reference sequence). CDR3 length: 14 amino acids. Trimming took 4 bases from V and 1 from J, leaving 8 bases between them. CDR3 protein: CAWKSPSGANVLTF. DNA of the CDR3: TGTGCCTGGAAGAGTCCATCTGGGGCCAACGTCCTGACTTTC.

The rearrangement joins TRBV28 to TRBJ1-6; D perhaps matches TRBD1 (6 bases). The germline V and J ends were trimmed by 8 bases and 0 bases, with 26 bases remaining between them. The germline V gene has CDR1 MDHEN and CDR2 SYDVKM. The CDR3 has 20 amino acids. The CDR3 sequence: CASRPFGTQTRSSYNSPLHF. CDR3 in DNA: TGTGCCAGCCGACCCTTCGGGACACAAACCAGGAGCTCCTATAATTCACCCCTCCACTTT.

The J gene is TRBJ1-1, the V gene TRBV5-1, with D perhaps TRBD1 (6 bases). The CDR3 consists of 13 residues. CDR1 and CDR2 from the germline V gene are SGHRS and YFSETQ. Trimming stripped 1 base from V and 8 bases from J, with 12 bases between. CDR3 in DNA: TGCGCCAGCAGCTTGATGGGGGGCGGGGAAGCTTTCTTT. Protein: CASSLMGGGEAFF.

This chain connects TRBV7-2 to TRBJ2-1; 12 nucleotides align to TRBD2. J lost 4 bases, V lost 4 bases, and 5 bases had no gene match. CDR1 SGHTA and CDR2 FQGNSA come from the germline V gene. CDR3 size: 16 residues. CDR3 DNA sequence: TGTGCCAGCAGCTCGAGCGGGACTAGCGGGTACAATGAGCAGTTCTTC. It translates to CASSSSGTSGYNEQFF.

The chain combines TRBV28 with TRBJ1-5; 8 nucleotides agree with TRBD1. The CDR3 is 15 residues long. Germline V gives CDR1 MDHEN, CDR2 SYDVKM. V dropped 5 bases and J dropped 1; count of bases not matched to a gene: 4. The CDR3 DNA sequence: TGTGCCAGCAGTCTACAGGGGGTAAGCAATCAGCCCCAGCATTTT. Translating it yields CASSLQGVSNQPQHF. The full variable domain, rest sourced from reference TRBV28 and TRBJ1-5, is DVKVTQSSRYLVKRTGEKVFLECVQDMDHENMFWYRQDPGLGLRLIYFSYDVKMKEKGDIPEGYSVSREKKERFSLILESASTNQTSMYLCASSLQGVSNQPQHFGDGTRLSIL.

The chain links TRBV4-2 to TRBJ2-4; 12 bases agree with TRBD2. Trimming cost V 4 bases and J 0 bases; bases outside gene matches: 7. Germline assignment: CDR1 LGHNA and CDR2 YNFKEQ. The length of the CDR3 is 18 residues. The CDR3 sequence is CASSPGLAGTLAKNIQYF. CDR3 bases: TGTGCCAGCAGCCCAGGACTAGCGGGGACCTTAGCCAAAAACATTCAGTACTTC.

The chain is built from TRBV24-1 and TRBJ2-1, with 10 bases matching TRBD2. V lost 3 bases, J lost 6 bases, and 7 bases stayed unmatched. The germline V gene encodes CDR1 KGHDR and CDR2 SFDVKD. CDR3 length equals 16 residues. The DNA for the CDR3 is TGTGCCACCAGTGATAAAAGCGGGGGGGTCGGCAATGAGCAGTTCTTC. This codes for CATSDKSGGVGNEQFF.

The chain joins TRBV6-5 to TRBJ2-5; 8 bases align to TRBD2. The CDR3 is 15 residues long. The germline gives CDR1 MNHEY, CDR2 SVGAGI. Trimming at V came to 2 bases and at J to 7 bases, leaving 9 bases not matched to a gene. This chain's CDR3 is CASSYTRGGQVTQYF. As DNA, the CDR3 is TGTGCCAGCAGTTACACCCGCGGGGGGCAGGTGACCCAGTACTTC.

The rearrangement links TRBV30 to TRBJ1-5; TRBD1 matches at 12 bases. The CDR3 length is 20 residues. V gave up 0 bases and J gave up 1 base; unmatched junction bases: 13. Germline values: CDR1 GTSNPN, CDR2 SVGIG (reference sequence). CDR3: CAWSVIARGQGAHSNQPQHF. The CDR3 nucleotides are TGTGCCTGGAGTGTAATAGCGCGGGGACAGGGGGCGCACAGCAATCAGCCCCAGCATTTT.

The chain is built from TRBV10-3 and TRBJ1-1, with D tentatively TRBD1 (6 bases). The V and J ends lost 7 bases and 0 bases respectively, with 12 bases between them. Germline CDR1 ENHRY, CDR2 SYGVKD. The CDR3 spans 14 residues. The CDR3 reads CAITSDRVNTEAFF. In nucleotides, the CDR3 is TGTGCCATCACGTCGGACAGAGTGAACACTGAAGCTTTCTTT.